The 8 T cell receptor beta chains below come from one sample, sequenced in a study of OX40 agonist ivuxolimab in advanced cancers. Assay used: immunoSEQ multiplex PCR; TCRdb lists only in-frame clones, some missing. Among about 60,000 clones, approximately 94% were seen once, and the ten largest hold roughly a fifth. Sequencing was performed on CD4+ or CD8+ T cells sorted from blood, taken in a trial of the OX40 agonist ivuxolimab. The receptors come from an adult with an advanced solid tumor such as melanoma, head and neck, liver or kidney cancer.

V is TRBV19 and J is TRBJ2-7; 9 nucleotides align to TRBD1. J lost 3 bases, V lost 3 bases, and 6 bases had no gene match. Germline CDR1 reads LNHDA; CDR2 reads SQIVND (reference sequence). The CDR3 totals 15 residues. CDR3 sequence reads: CASSMGQGNFYEQYF. The CDR3 region has the DNA TGTGCCAGTAGTATGGGACAGGGCAATTTCTACGAGCAGTACTTC.

This chain's CDR3 is CSARTVPEQYF. CDR3 nucleotide sequence: TGCAGTGCTAGGACTGTGCCGGAGCAGTATTTT. This rearrangement joins TRBV20-1 to TRBJ2-3; D not certain. With 3 bases removed from V and 11 bases from J, the gap between germline ends came to 12 bases. The germline CDR1 and CDR2 sequences are DFQATT and SNEGSKA (reference sequence). CDR3 length equals 11 residues.

This clone was recorded only once. The chain has TRBV6-5 and TRBJ2-7, with D perhaps assigned TRBD1 or TRBD2 (5 bases each). V was clipped by 7 bases and J by 4 bases, with 11 bases between them. The CDR3 sequence is 12 residues long. From germline, CDR1 is MNHEY and CDR2 SVGAGI. The CDR3 protein is CASTGREYEQYF. The CDR3 DNA is TGTGCCAGCACGGGCAGGGAGTACGAGCAGTACTTC.

The J gene is TRBJ2-7, the V gene TRBV5-1; D unresolved. CDR1 SGHRS and CDR2 YFSETQ come from the germline V gene. This CDR3 is 11 amino acids long. V lost 5 bases to trimming and J lost 10 bases, with 13 bases between them. The CDR3 coding sequence is TGCGCCAGCAGATTCGGCCTGGATCAGTACTTC. Translation gives CASRFGLDQYF. Combining the CDR3 with reference TRBV5-1 and TRBJ2-7 gives the whole variable domain KAGVTQTPRYLIKTRGQQVTLSCSPISGHRSVSWYQQTPGQGLQFLFEYFSETQRNKGNFPGRFSGRQFSNSRSEMNVSTLELGDSALYLCASRFGLDQYFGPGTRLTVT.

This chain connects TRBV4-3 to TRBJ2-7; 8 bases are shared with TRBD1. The CDR3 is 15 residues long. The J segment lost 4 bases and the V segment lost 0 bases, leaving 5 bases of the junction unmatched. Germline V CDR1 and CDR2: LGHNA, YSLEER. CDR3 nucleotides: TGCGCCAGCAGCCAAGATACCGGACAGGGTTACGAGCAGTACTTC. It specifies CASSQDTGQGYEQYF.

V and J are TRBV4-3 and TRBJ1-2, with TRBD1 matching 8 bases. V was pared by 4 bases and J by 1 base, with 8 bases of the junction left unmatched. Germline CDR1 is LGHNA and CDR2 is YSLEER. The CDR3 is 16 amino acids. For the CDR3, the DNA is TGCGCCAGCAGCCCCGAAGGCACAGGGGGTAACTATGGCTACACCTTC. Protein sequence: CASSPEGTGGNYGYTF.

The CDR3 loop is CASSPGTSGRAEQFF. The CDR3 DNA reads as TGTGCCAGCAGTCCGGGGACTAGCGGGAGGGCCGAGCAGTTCTTC. The chain recombines TRBV27 with TRBJ2-1; 16 nucleotides agree with TRBD2. Per the germline V gene, CDR1 is MNHEY and CDR2 is SMNVEV (reference sequence). The CDR3 consists of 15 residues. The trim removed 5 bases at V and 10 bases at J, leaving 5 bases unmatched.

The chain couples TRBV27 to TRBJ1-4; 8 bases fit TRBD1. V was clipped by 6 bases and J by 0 bases; unmatched bases: 12. The germline gives CDR1 MNHEY, CDR2 SMNVEV (reference sequence). The CDR3 consists of 18 residues. The CDR3 reads CASSLTSQGVATNEKLFF. The CDR3 DNA sequence: TGTGCCAGCAGCCTTACGTCACAGGGGGTGGCAACTAATGAAAAACTGTTTTTT. Combining the CDR3 with reference TRBV27 and TRBJ1-4 gives the whole variable domain EAQVTQNPRYLITVTGKKLTVTCSQNMNHEYMSWYRQDPGLGLRQIYYSMNVEVTDKGDVPEGYKVSRKEKRNFPLILESPSPNQTSLYFCASSLTSQGVATNEKLFFGSGTQLSVL.